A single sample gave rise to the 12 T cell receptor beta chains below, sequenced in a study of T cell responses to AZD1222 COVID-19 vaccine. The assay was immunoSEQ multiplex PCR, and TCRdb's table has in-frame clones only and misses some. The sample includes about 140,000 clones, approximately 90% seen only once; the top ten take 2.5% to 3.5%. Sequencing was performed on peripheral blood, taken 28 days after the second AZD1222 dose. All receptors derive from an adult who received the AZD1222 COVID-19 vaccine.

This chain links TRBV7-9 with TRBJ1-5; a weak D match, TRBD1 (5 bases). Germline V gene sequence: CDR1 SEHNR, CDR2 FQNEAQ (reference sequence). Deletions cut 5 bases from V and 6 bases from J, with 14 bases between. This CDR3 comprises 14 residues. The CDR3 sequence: CASSIASQGQPQHF. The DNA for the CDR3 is TGTGCCAGCAGCATCGCCTCGCAGGGTCAGCCCCAGCATTTT.

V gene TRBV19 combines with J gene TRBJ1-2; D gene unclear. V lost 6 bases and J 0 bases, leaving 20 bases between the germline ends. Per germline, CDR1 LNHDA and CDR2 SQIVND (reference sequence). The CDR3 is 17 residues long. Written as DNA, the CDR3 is TGTGCCAGTAGGAAAGACATGTCCCGGGAGGCTAACTATGGCTACACCTTC. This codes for CASRKDMSREANYGYTF.

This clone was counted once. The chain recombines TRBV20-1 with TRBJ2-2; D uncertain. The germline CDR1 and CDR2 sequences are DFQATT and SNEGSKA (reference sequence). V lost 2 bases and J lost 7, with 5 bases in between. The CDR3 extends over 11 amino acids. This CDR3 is CSARISGELFF. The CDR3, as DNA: TGCAGTGCTAGAATTAGCGGGGAGCTGTTTTTT.

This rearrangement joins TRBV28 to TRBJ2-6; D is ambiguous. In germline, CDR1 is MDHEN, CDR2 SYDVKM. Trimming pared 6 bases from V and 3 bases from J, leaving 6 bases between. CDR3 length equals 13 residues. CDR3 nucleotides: TGTGCCAGCAGGCGATATGGGGCCAACGTCCTGACTTTC. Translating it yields CASRRYGANVLTF.

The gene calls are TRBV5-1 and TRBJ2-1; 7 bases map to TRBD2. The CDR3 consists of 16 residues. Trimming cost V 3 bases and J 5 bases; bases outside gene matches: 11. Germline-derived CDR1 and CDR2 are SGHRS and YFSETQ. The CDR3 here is CASSSELGGINNEQFF. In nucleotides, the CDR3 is TGCGCCAGCAGCTCCGAGCTGGGGGGGATTAACAATGAGCAGTTCTTC.

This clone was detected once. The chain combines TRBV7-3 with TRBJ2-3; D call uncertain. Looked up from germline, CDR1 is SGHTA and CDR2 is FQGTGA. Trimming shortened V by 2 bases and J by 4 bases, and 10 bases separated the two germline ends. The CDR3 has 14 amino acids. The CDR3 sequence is CASSLSRSPDTQYF. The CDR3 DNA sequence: TGTGCCAGCAGCTTATCGCGAAGTCCAGATACGCAGTATTTT.

CDR3 in DNA: TGTGCCAGCAAGCGGAGGGAAGGTAGTGCTTTCTTT. Its translation: CASKRREGSAFF. This chain links TRBV2 with TRBJ1-1; no firm D call. The germline CDR1 and CDR2 sequences are SNHLY and FYNNEI. This CDR3 has 12 amino acids. V was shortened by 7 bases and J by 11 bases, with 17 bases between the two germline ends.

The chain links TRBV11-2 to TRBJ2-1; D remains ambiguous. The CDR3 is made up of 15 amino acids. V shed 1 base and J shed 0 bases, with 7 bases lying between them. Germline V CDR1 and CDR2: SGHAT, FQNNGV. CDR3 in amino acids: CASSLGVLSYNEQFF. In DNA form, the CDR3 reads TGTGCCAGCAGCTTAGGAGTTCTCTCCTACAATGAGCAGTTCTTC.

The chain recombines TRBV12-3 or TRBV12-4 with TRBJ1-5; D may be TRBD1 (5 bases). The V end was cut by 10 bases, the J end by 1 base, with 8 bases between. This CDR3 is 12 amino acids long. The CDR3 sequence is CATRASNQPQHF. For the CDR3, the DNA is TGTGCCACCAGGGCAAGCAATCAGCCCCAGCATTTT.

The CDR3 sequence: CASSRRGMNTEAFF. The CDR3 DNA is TGTGCCAGCAGCCGCAGGGGAATGAACACTGAAGCTTTCTTT. The rearrangement joins TRBV7-2 to TRBJ1-1, with D perhaps matching TRBD1 (6 bases). V lost 5 bases and J 0 bases, leaving 10 bases between the germline ends. The germline V gene has CDR1 SGHTA and CDR2 FQGNSA. The CDR3 length is 14 residues.

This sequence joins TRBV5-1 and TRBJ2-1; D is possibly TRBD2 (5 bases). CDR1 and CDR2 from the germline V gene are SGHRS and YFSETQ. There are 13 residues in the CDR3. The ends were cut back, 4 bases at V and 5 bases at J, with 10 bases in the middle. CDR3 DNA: TGCGCCAGCAGCATCACAGCGGACAATGAGCAGTTCTTC. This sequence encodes CASSITADNEQFF.

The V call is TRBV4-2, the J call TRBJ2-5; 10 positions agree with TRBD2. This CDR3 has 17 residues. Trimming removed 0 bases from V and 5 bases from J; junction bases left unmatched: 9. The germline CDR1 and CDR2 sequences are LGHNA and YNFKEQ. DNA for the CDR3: TGTGCCAGCAGCCAAGACATAGTAGCGGGAGGATTTGAGACCCAGTACTTC. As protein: CASSQDIVAGGFETQYF.